These 32 T cell receptor beta chains were all obtained from the same sample, sequenced in a study of CD8+CD57+ T cells in acquired aplastic anemia. TCR beta VDJ and CDR3 profiles were obtained from a genomic DNA template. TCRdb recomputed calls from the reads with MiXCR, one row per CDR3 protein. The table has over 100,000 distinct CDR3 sequences, roughly two fifths seen once. What was sequenced was sorted CD4+, CD8+, or CD8+CD57+ T cells (not recorded which) from PBMCs. The source is a human donor in good health, serving as a control.

The J gene is TRBJ2-7, the V gene TRBV24-1; 8 bases are shared with TRBD2. This CDR3 has 16 amino acids. V dropped 1 base and J dropped 2; count of bases not matched to a gene: 6. Germline V gene sequence: CDR1 KGHDR, CDR2 SFDVKD. CDR3 coding DNA: TGTGCCACCAGTGATTTTCGCGGGAGGTCTACCTACGAGCAGTACTTC. Protein: CATSDFRGRSTYEQYF.

V is TRBV28 and J is TRBJ2-5; D remains ambiguous. This CDR3 has 13 amino acids. V shed 6 bases and J shed 5 bases, with 13 bases lying between them. The germline V gene has CDR1 MDHEN and CDR2 SYDVKM. CDR3 loop: CASRVGSGETQYF. The CDR3 DNA reads TGTGCCAGCAGGGTGGGTTCGGGCGAGACCCAGTACTTC.

This clonotype has a count of ten or more. J is TRBJ2-1 and V is TRBV29-1, with D perhaps being TRBD1 or TRBD2 (5 bases each). Germline V CDR1 and CDR2: SQVTM, ANQGSEA. Trimming removed 3 bases from V and 2 bases from J, with 11 bases in between. This CDR3 is built from 14 residues. DNA for the CDR3: TGCAGCGTTGATGGGGGTTCGACCTACAATGAGCAGTTCTTC. It codes for CSVDGGSTYNEQFF.

This clonotype was recorded at least ten times. The CDR3 DNA sequence: TGTGCCAGTACAAAGACAGGGGCAAAATCTAACTATGGCTACACCTTC. This codes for CASTKTGAKSNYGYTF. The genes are TRBV19 and TRBJ1-2, with TRBD1 matching 8 bases. The CDR3 is made up of 16 amino acids. Trimming removed 7 bases from V and 0 bases from J; junction bases left unmatched: 10. Germline values: CDR1 LNHDA, CDR2 SQIVND (reference sequence).

This clonotype was seen at least ten times. The chain's CDR3 is CATSKSGRSDYGYTF. The DNA for the CDR3 is TGTGCCACCAGCAAATCAGGGAGGTCGGACTATGGCTACACCTTC. V is TRBV15 and J is TRBJ1-2; D might be TRBD1 (5 bases). Germline V gene sequence: CDR1 LNHNV, CDR2 YYDKDF (reference sequence). The CDR3 spans 15 residues. Trimming left V 4 bases short and J 3 bases short, with 15 bases between.

The chain combines TRBV12-5 with TRBJ2-1; 7 nucleotides align to TRBD2. This CDR3 spans 17 amino acids. Unmatched junction bases numbered 8, after V lost 0 bases and J lost 3 bases. The germline CDR1 and CDR2 sequences are LGHNT and FRNRAP. CDR3 protein: CASGLVLAGILYNEQFF. Here the CDR3 DNA reads TGTGCTAGTGGTTTGGTATTAGCGGGCATCCTCTACAATGAGCAGTTCTTC.

The gene calls are TRBV18 and TRBJ1-1; no clear D gene. The CDR3 is 12 residues long. V shed 6 bases and J shed 6 bases, with 11 bases lying between them. Germline V gene lookup returns CDR1 KGHSH and CDR2 LQKENI. The DNA of the CDR3 is TGTGCCAGCTCGCCTGCGAGAGCTGAAGCTTTCTTT. Protein sequence: CASSPARAEAFF.

The chain recombines TRBV11-3 with TRBJ2-1; D is possibly TRBD2 (6 bases). Trimming shortened V by 10 bases and J by 4 bases, and 17 bases separated the two germline ends. CDR3 length: 14 amino acids. Germline CDR1 reads SGHNT; CDR2 reads YENEEA. CDR3 nucleotides: TGTGCCATCACCGATCTAGCGCCTTACAATGAGCAGTTCTTC. Its translation: CAITDLAPYNEQFF.

The sample holds many counts of this clonotype. This chain links TRBV19 with TRBJ1-5; D is unresolved. CDR3 length equals 15 residues. Germline V CDR1 and CDR2: LNHDA, SQIVND (reference sequence). Trimming shortened V by 6 bases and J by 0 bases, and 12 bases separated the two germline ends. CDR3: CASRRVSYSNQPQHF. The CDR3 nucleotides are TGTGCCAGTAGACGGGTCAGCTATAGCAATCAGCCCCAGCATTTT.

This clonotype occurred many times. The chain is built from TRBV9 and TRBJ2-5; 8 nucleotides match TRBD1. CDR1 and CDR2 (germline): SGDLS, YYNGEE. The CDR3 length is 14 residues. V trimming: 0 bases; J trimming: 2 bases; junction bases outside the gene matches: 0. The CDR3 region is CASSVGQGQETQYF. CDR3 in DNA: TGTGCCAGCAGCGTAGGACAGGGGCAAGAGACCCAGTACTTC.

This clonotype has ten or more counts. The chain joins TRBV20-1 to TRBJ1-4; 12 nucleotides align to TRBD1. The CDR3 is made up of 19 amino acids. CDR1 DFQATT and CDR2 SNEGSKA come from the germline V gene (reference sequence). J was trimmed by 2 bases and V by 1 base; bases with no gene match: 11. The CDR3 spells CSARALTGTGGFTNEKLFF. The CDR3 DNA reads as TGCAGTGCTAGAGCTTTGACCGGGACAGGGGGCTTCACTAATGAAAAACTGTTTTTT.

This clonotype was seen ten or more times. For the CDR3, the DNA is TGTGCCAGTAGCCGCGACAGGGGCTACCCCCCCCAGCATTTT. Encoded protein: CASSRDRGYPPQHF. The chain joins TRBV19 to TRBJ1-5, with 8 bases lining up with TRBD1. This CDR3 is 14 amino acids long. The ends lost 6 bases at V and 10 bases at J; junction bases unmatched: 11. Germline V gives CDR1 LNHDA, CDR2 SQIVND (reference sequence).

The genes are TRBV5-1 and TRBJ2-1, with 9 bases that match TRBD2. This CDR3 spans 14 amino acids. J gave up 7 bases and V 0 bases, and 2 bases lay outside the gene matches. Looked up from germline, CDR1 is SGHRS and CDR2 is YFSETQ. CDR3 sequence reads: CASSLVAGVNEQFF. The CDR3 region has the DNA TGCGCCAGCAGCTTGGTAGCGGGAGTTAATGAGCAGTTCTTC.

To note about this clonotype: A much larger clonotype is one base distant, so this may be a read error. V usage is TRBV12-3 or TRBV12-4 and J usage is TRBJ2-2; 10 bases map to TRBD2. This CDR3 contains 15 residues. CDR3 nucleotides: TGTGCCCGCAGCTTAGCGGGAGGTTACACCGGGGAGCTGTTTTTT. This sequence encodes CARSLAGGYTGELFF.

This clonotype was found many times. CDR3: CSVELRQNLNTEAFF. The CDR3 DNA sequence: TGCAGCGTTGAATTGAGGCAGAACCTGAACACTGAAGCTTTCTTT. The gene calls are TRBV29-1 and TRBJ1-1; D remains ambiguous. The CDR3 contains 15 residues. Germline CDR1 is SQVTM and CDR2 is ANQGSEA. V was pared by 2 bases and J by 0 bases, with 13 bases between.

The rearrangement uses TRBV7-8 and TRBJ1-6; unclear D gene. The CDR3 sequence is 13 residues long. Trimming took off 5 bases at V and 9 bases at J, with 11 bases between the two ends. Looked up from germline, CDR1 is SGHVS and CDR2 is FQNEAQ. In nucleotides, the CDR3 is TGTGCCAGCAGCCCCAGAGAGACTTCACCCCTCCACTTT. It encodes CASSPRETSPLHF.

In its sample, this clonotype was seen many times. V gene TRBV20-1 combines with J gene TRBJ2-5, with a weak D call TRBD2 (5 bases). Germline V gene data show CDR1 as DFQATT and CDR2 as SNEGSKA (reference sequence). V was clipped by 5 bases and J by 2 bases, with 12 bases between them. This CDR3 is 13 amino acids long. Here the CDR3 DNA reads TGCAGTGCTGTCTCGGCGGGTCAAGAGACCCAGTACTTC. Translating it yields CSAVSAGQETQYF.

The chain couples TRBV29-1 to TRBJ2-1, with 9 bases aligning to TRBD2. The CDR3 sequence is 14 residues long. Trimming took 5 bases from V and 4 from J; bases not matched to a gene: 6. Germline loops: CDR1 SQVTM, CDR2 ANQGSEA. CDR3 amino acids: CSVQRLAEYNEQFF. CDR3 DNA sequence: TGCAGCGTTCAACGACTAGCGGAATACAATGAGCAGTTCTTC.

This clonotype was counted at least ten times. The chain has TRBV2 and TRBJ2-5; TRBD1 matches at 7 bases. Germline V lookup: CDR1 SNHLY, CDR2 FYNNEI. The junction had 9 bases not matched to a gene; V was cut back by 3 bases and J by 5 bases. This CDR3 has 15 residues. The CDR3 DNA reads TGTGCCAGCAGTGATATGCGACAGGGTGTGGAGACCCAGTACTTC. Translating it yields CASSDMRQGVETQYF.

The chain uses TRBV7-8 and TRBJ2-7; the D gene is possibly TRBD1 (6 bases). Germline assignment: CDR1 SGHVS and CDR2 FQNEAQ. Trimming shortened V by 4 bases and J by 1 base, and 8 bases separated the two germline ends. The CDR3 runs 13 residues. The CDR3, as DNA: TGTGCCAGCAGCTCGGACAGATCCTACGAGCAGTACGTC. Protein product: CASSSDRSYEQYV.

Worth noting for this clonotype: A clone one base away is much larger, so this may be a read error. The CDR3 region has the DNA TGTGCCAGCAGCCTGGGGACGAATGGCTACACCTTC. Protein sequence: CASSLGTNGYTF. The chain carries TRBV14 and TRBJ1-2, with D possibly TRBD1 on 5 matching bases. The CDR3 has 12 residues. V lost 4 bases to trimming and J lost 6 bases, with 9 bases between them. CDR1 and CDR2 (germline): SGHDN, FVKESK.

This clonotype was picked up many times. This chain's CDR3 is CASSLWDSNEKLFF. The CDR3 region has the DNA TGTGCCAGCAGCTTGTGGGACAGTAATGAAAAACTGTTTTTT. This chain connects TRBV5-4 to TRBJ1-4; 7 nucleotides line up with TRBD1. In germline, CDR1 is SGHNT, CDR2 YYREEE (reference sequence). The junction had 1 base not matched to a gene; V was cut back by 1 base and J by 4 bases. The CDR3 is 14 residues long.

This clonotype was picked up many times. This rearrangement joins TRBV2 to TRBJ2-1; 9 positions match TRBD2. This CDR3 has 13 residues. V was clipped by 6 bases and J by 8 bases; unmatched bases: 5. Germline V gene lookup returns CDR1 SNHLY and CDR2 FYNNEI. The DNA of the CDR3 is TGTGCCAGCAGCGTTAGCGGGAGCCATGAGCAGTTCTTC. Translation gives CASSVSGSHEQFF.

This clonotype was counted many times. The CDR3 nucleotides read TGTGCCAGTAGTATCGGAATCTCCTATAATTCACCCCTCCACTTT. Protein product: CASSIGISYNSPLHF. The genes are TRBV19 and TRBJ1-6; the D is unclear. Germline assignment: CDR1 LNHDA and CDR2 SQIVND (reference sequence). CDR3 length: 15 residues. Trimming took off 3 bases at V and 0 bases at J, with 6 bases between the two ends.

V is TRBV2 and J is TRBJ1-1; the D gene is possibly TRBD1 (6 bases). CDR1 and CDR2 (germline): SNHLY, FYNNEI. The V gene lost 4 bases and the J gene lost 7 bases, with 22 bases spanning the gap. This CDR3 is 16 amino acids long. CDR3 sequence reads: CASSVMGRGAVVEAFF. The CDR3, as DNA: TGTGCCAGCAGTGTAATGGGACGGGGGGCGGTGGTTGAAGCTTTCTTT.

The chain combines TRBV20-1 with TRBJ1-5; the D is unclear. V gave up 6 bases and J gave up 4 bases, with 4 bases separating them. CDR3 length equals 10 residues. Germline V lookup: CDR1 DFQATT, CDR2 SNEGSKA (reference sequence). The CDR3 region is CSAPNQPQHF. For the CDR3, the DNA is TGCAGTGCCCCTAATCAGCCCCAGCATTTT.

The chain couples TRBV24-1 to TRBJ1-4, with a weak D call TRBD1 (6 bases). This CDR3 spans 14 amino acids. CDR1 and CDR2 from the germline V gene are KGHDR and SFDVKD. Trimming cost V 5 bases and J 6 bases, with 12 bases left between them. This CDR3 is CATSGGAHDEKLFF. The DNA for the CDR3 is TGTGCCACCAGTGGGGGGGCTCATGATGAAAAACTGTTTTTT.

The rearrangement uses TRBV9 and TRBJ2-5; maybe TRBD1 (7 bases). The CDR3 has 13 amino acids. Per the germline V gene, CDR1 is SGDLS and CDR2 is YYNGEE. With 3 bases removed from V and 5 bases from J, the gap between germline ends came to 11 bases. The CDR3 DNA reads TGTGCCAGCAGCGCGACAGGGAGGGAGACCCAGTACTTC. As protein: CASSATGRETQYF. The variable domain in full, with the rest retrieved from reference TRBV9 and TRBJ2-5, is DSGVTQTPKHLITATGQRVTLRCSPRSGDLSVYWYQQSLDQGLQFLIQYYNGEERAKGNILERFSAQQFPDLHSELNLSSLELGDSALYFCASSATGRETQYFGPGTRLLVL.

The chain links TRBV7-6 to TRBJ2-3, with a tentative D call TRBD1 (6 bases). CDR1 is SGHVS and CDR2 is FNYEAQ in the germline V gene. V was trimmed by 7 bases and J by 3 bases, leaving 11 bases between them. The CDR3 extends over 13 amino acids. CDR3 nucleotide sequence: TGTGCCAGCAACAGGGTCAGGACAGATACGCAGTATTTT. Its translation: CASNRVRTDTQYF.

This clonotype was picked up a small number of times. The chain carries TRBV10-3 and TRBJ2-1; D call uncertain. The CDR3 length is 16 residues. Trimming shortened V by 10 bases and J by 6 bases, and 25 bases separated the two germline ends. Germline-derived CDR1 and CDR2 are ENHRY and SYGVKD. The chain's CDR3 is CASSQLRALTPNEQFF. The CDR3 DNA reads TGTGCCAGCAGCCAGCTCCGGGCCTTAACCCCCAATGAGCAGTTCTTC.

The table lists this clonotype with many counts. The CDR3, as DNA: TGTGCCAGTAGCAGTACGGGACAGGGGGCCTATGGCTACACCTTC. Translation: CASSSTGQGAYGYTF. This chain joins TRBV19 and TRBJ1-2; 12 nucleotides match TRBD1. This CDR3 has 15 amino acids. Germline V CDR1 and CDR2: LNHDA, SQIVND (reference sequence). J lost 4 bases, V lost 6 bases, and 6 bases had no gene match.

The chain uses TRBV5-1 and TRBJ2-7, with D maybe TRBD2 (7 bases). V lost 4 bases and J lost 5, with 19 bases in between. Germline assignment: CDR1 SGHRS and CDR2 YFSETQ. This CDR3 spans 15 amino acids. Written as DNA, the CDR3 is TGCGCCAGCAGCACAGGGACTAACCAAGGCCACGAGCAGTACTTC. Translation: CASSTGTNQGHEQYF.